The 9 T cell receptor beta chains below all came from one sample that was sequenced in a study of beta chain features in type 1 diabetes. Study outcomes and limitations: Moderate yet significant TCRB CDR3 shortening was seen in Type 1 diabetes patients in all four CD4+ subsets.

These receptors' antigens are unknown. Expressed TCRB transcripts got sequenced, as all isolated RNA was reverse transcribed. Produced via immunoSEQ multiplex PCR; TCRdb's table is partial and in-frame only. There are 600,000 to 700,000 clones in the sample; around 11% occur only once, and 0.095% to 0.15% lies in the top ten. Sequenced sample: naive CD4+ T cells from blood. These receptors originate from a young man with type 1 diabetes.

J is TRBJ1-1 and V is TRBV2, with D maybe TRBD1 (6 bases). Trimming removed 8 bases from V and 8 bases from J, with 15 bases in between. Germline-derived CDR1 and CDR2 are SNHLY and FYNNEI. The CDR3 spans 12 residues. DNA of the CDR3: TGTGCCAGCCGAACACTTACAGGGGAAGCTTTCTTT. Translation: CASRTLTGEAFF.

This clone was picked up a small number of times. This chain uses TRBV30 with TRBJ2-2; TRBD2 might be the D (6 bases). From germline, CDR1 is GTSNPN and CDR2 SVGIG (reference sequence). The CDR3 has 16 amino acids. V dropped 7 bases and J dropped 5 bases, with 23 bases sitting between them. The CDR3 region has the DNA TGTGCCTATATTAGTCCGGGACTCAACGGTACCGGGGAGCTGTTTTTT. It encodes CAYISPGLNGTGELFF.

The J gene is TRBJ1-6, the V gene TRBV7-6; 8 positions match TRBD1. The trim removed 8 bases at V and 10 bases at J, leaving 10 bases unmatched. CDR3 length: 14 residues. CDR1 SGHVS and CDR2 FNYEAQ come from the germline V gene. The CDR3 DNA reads TGTGCCAGCCAACGGACAGGGAGAGAATCACCCCTCCACTTT. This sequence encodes CASQRTGRESPLHF.

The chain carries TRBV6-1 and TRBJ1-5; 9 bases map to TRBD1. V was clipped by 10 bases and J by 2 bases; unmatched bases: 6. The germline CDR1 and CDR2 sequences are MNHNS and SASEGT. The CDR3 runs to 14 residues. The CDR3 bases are TGTGCCACAAAACAGGGGGCAGGCAATCAGCCCCAGCATTTT. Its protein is CATKQGAGNQPQHF.

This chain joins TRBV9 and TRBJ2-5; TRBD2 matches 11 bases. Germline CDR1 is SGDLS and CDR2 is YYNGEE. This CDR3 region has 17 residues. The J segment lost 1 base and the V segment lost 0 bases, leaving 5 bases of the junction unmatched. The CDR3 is CASSVGSSGGSQETQYF. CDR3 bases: TGTGCCAGCAGCGTAGGCTCTAGCGGGGGGTCCCAAGAGACCCAGTACTTC.

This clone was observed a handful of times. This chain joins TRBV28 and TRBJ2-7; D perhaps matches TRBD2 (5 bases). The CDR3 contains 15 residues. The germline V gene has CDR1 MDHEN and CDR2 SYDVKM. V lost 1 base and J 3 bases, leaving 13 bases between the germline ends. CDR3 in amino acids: CASSLSNPGSYEQYF. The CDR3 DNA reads TGTGCCAGCAGTTTATCCAACCCTGGGAGCTACGAGCAGTACTTC.

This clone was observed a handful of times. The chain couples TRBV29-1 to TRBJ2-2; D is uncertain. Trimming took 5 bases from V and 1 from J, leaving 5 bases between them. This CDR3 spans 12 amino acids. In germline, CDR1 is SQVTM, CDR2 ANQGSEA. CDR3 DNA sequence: TGCAGCGTTCTAGGGAACACCGGGGAGCTGTTTTTT. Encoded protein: CSVLGNTGELFF.

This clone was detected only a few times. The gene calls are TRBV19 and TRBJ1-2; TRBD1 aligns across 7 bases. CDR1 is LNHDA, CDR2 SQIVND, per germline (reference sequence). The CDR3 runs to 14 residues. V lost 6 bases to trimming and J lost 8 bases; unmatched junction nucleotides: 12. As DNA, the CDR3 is TGTGCCAGTAGCCCATCGACAGGGCCGAGAGGCTACACCTTC. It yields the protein CASSPSTGPRGYTF.

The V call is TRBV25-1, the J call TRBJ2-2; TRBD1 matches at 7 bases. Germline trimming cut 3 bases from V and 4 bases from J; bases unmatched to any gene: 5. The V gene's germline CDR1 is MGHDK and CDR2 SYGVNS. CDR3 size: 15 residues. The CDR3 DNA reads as TGTGCCAGCAGTGACTCAGGGGGTATCACCGGGGAGCTGTTTTTT. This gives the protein CASSDSGGITGELFF.